The 21 T cell receptor beta chains presented below share a single source sample, sequenced in a study of CDR3 diversity in severe acne. TCRdb re-analysed the PCR reads in MiXCR, keeping a single row per CDR3 protein. The sample lists approximately 97,000 distinct CDR3 sequences; roughly 51% were seen once. Sequenced: blood. These TCRs come from a male donor with acne.

V gene TRBV28 combines with J gene TRBJ1-2; the D is unclear. CDR3 size: 12 residues. CDR1 MDHEN and CDR2 SYDVKM come from the germline V gene. Trimming took off 8 bases at V and 4 bases at J, with 11 bases between the two ends. The CDR3 protein is CASGTDPYGYTF. CDR3 DNA sequence: TGTGCCAGCGGAACCGACCCCTATGGCTACACCTTC.

This clonotype was detected once. The chain recombines TRBV29-1 with TRBJ2-1, with unresolved D. V dropped 4 bases and J dropped 4 bases, with 11 bases sitting between them. The CDR3 has 13 residues. CDR1 is SQVTM and CDR2 is ANQGSEA in the germline V gene. In nucleotides, the CDR3 is TGCAGCGTTGCCCGCGCTGATTACAATGAGCAGTTCTTC. Protein: CSVARADYNEQFF.

The V call is TRBV5-6, the J call TRBJ1-3; tentative D call: TRBD1 (5 bases). V was cut by 2 bases and J by 2 bases, with 14 bases left in between. The CDR3 extends over 16 amino acids. The germline V gene encodes CDR1 SGHDT and CDR2 YYEEEE. CDR3 nucleotide sequence: TGTGCCAGCAGCTTTGGCCCGGGGGGGACTGGAAACACCATATATTTT. Its protein is CASSFGPGGTGNTIYF.

In the case of this clonotype: A single base separates this from a much larger clone, so it may be a read error. V is TRBV5-1 and J is TRBJ2-1, with D tentatively TRBD2 (5 bases). Germline-derived CDR1 and CDR2 are SGHRS and YFSETQ. Between the trimmed V and J ends, which lost 4 bases and 11 bases, there was a span of 13 bases. The CDR3 is made up of 12 amino acids. CDR3 nucleotides: TGCGCCAGCAGCGAAACTAGTGATAAGCAGTTCTTC. Protein product: CASSETSDKQFF.

There are many counts of this clonotype. The chain has TRBV9 and TRBJ2-3, with D uncertain. V was pared by 5 bases and J by 8 bases, with 12 bases between. The CDR3 runs to 12 residues. Germline V lookup: CDR1 SGDLS, CDR2 YYNGEE. This CDR3 is CASSENLGTQYF. DNA of the CDR3: TGTGCCAGCAGTGAAAACCTGGGTACGCAGTATTTT.

This clonotype was detected a few times. This chain connects TRBV2 to TRBJ2-1; weak D call: TRBD2 (5 bases). The CDR3 consists of 17 residues. CDR1 and CDR2 (germline): SNHLY, FYNNEI. V dropped 4 bases and J dropped 0 bases, with 16 bases sitting between them. For the CDR3, the DNA is TGTGCCAGCAGTGGGAGGAGCGGACGAAGCTCCTACAATGAGCAGTTCTTC. This encodes CASSGRSGRSSYNEQFF. Supplemented by reference TRBV2 and TRBJ2-1, the full variable domain reads EPEVTQTPSHQVTQMGQEVILRCVPISNHLYFYWYRQILGQKVEFLVSFYNNEISEKSEIFDDQFSVERPDGSNFTLKIRSTKLEDSAMYFCASSGRSGRSSYNEQFFGPGTRLTVL.

This clonotype was detected only a few times. With a much larger clone just one base away, this may be a read error. The chain recombines TRBV7-2 with TRBJ2-1; 8 nucleotides line up with TRBD2. CDR1 and CDR2 from the germline V gene are SGHTA and FQGNSA. This CDR3 spans 14 amino acids. The CDR3 DNA is TGTGCCGGCAGTCTAGCGGGCTCGGCGGGCGAGCAGTTCTTC. The encoded protein is CAGSLAGSAGEQFF. Full variable domain (remainder filled in from reference TRBV7-2 and TRBJ2-1): GAGVSQSPSNKVTEKGKDVELRCDPISGHTALYWYRQSLGQGLEFLIYFQGNSAPDKSGLPSDRFSAERTGGSVSTLTIQRTQQEDSAVYLCAGSLAGSAGEQFFGPGTRLTVL.

The rearrangement links TRBV10-1 to TRBJ2-7; D unclear. The CDR3 has 13 amino acids. Between the trimmed V and J ends, which lost 2 bases and 4 bases, there was a span of 9 bases. The germline gives CDR1 WNHNN, CDR2 SYGVQD (reference sequence). The chain's CDR3 is CASSESLGYEQYF. CDR3 DNA: TGCGCCAGCAGTGAGAGTTTGGGATACGAGCAGTACTTC.

In its sample, this clonotype was seen many times. This chain links TRBV7-9 with TRBJ2-5, with 9 bases that match TRBD1. This CDR3 is built from 13 residues. The J segment lost 5 bases and the V segment lost 4 bases, leaving 2 bases of the junction unmatched. The germline CDR1 and CDR2 sequences are SEHNR and FQNEAQ (reference sequence). The CDR3 protein is CASSSGQGETQYF. CDR3 in DNA: TGTGCCAGCAGCTCCGGACAGGGGGAGACCCAGTACTTC.

This clonotype was observed at least ten times. The chain is built from TRBV28 and TRBJ2-7, with unresolved D. The length of the CDR3 is 12 residues. V shed 10 bases and J shed 2 bases, with 12 bases lying between them. Germline CDR1 and CDR2: MDHEN and SYDVKM. The CDR3 DNA reads as TGTGCCACCCGGACGGAAACCTACGAGCAGTACTTC. Translation gives CATRTETYEQYF.

Comments on this clonotype: A read error is possible here, since a much larger clone lies one base away. The chain uses TRBV6-1 and TRBJ2-1, with D unresolved. Trimming shortened V by 6 bases and J by 2 bases, and 11 bases separated the two germline ends. Germline V gene sequence: CDR1 MNHNS, CDR2 SASEGT. The CDR3 is 14 residues long. This chain's CDR3 is CASRDGSAYNEQFF. The CDR3 nucleotides read TGTGCCAGCAGGGACGGCAGCGCCTACAATGAGCAGTTCTTC.

Details on this clonotype: This sequence may be a read error, since a much larger clone differs from it by one base. DNA of the CDR3: TGTGCCAGCAGCTTAGTGGAGCTAGCGGGAGGGTCTAGGTCCTACGAGCAGTACTTC. Amino acids: CASSLVELAGGSRSYEQYF. The chain combines TRBV7-9 with TRBJ2-7; the match to TRBD2 covers 12 bases. Germline V gene sequence: CDR1 SEHNR, CDR2 FQNEAQ (reference sequence). This CDR3 has 19 amino acids. Germline trimming cut 1 base from V and 1 base from J; bases unmatched to any gene: 11.

This clonotype was picked up many times. The V gene is TRBV11-2, the J gene TRBJ1-2, with unresolved D. This CDR3 comprises 15 residues. Germline V gene data show CDR1 as SGHAT and CDR2 as FQNNGV. V was cut by 5 bases and J by 0 bases, with 13 bases left in between. This chain's CDR3 is CASSLNLGSNYGYTF. In DNA form, the CDR3 reads TGTGCCAGCAGCCTGAACCTGGGGTCTAACTATGGCTACACCTTC.

The rearrangement uses TRBV10-2 and TRBJ1-3; D unclear. Germline CDR1 reads WSHSY; CDR2 reads SAAADI. Trimming shortened V by 5 bases and J by 0 bases, and 8 bases separated the two germline ends. The CDR3 contains 14 residues. CDR3 amino acids: CASSYWGSGNTIYF. The CDR3 DNA sequence: TGCGCCAGCAGTTATTGGGGCTCTGGAAACACCATATATTTT.

In this sample, this clonotype turned up a few times. The rearrangement uses TRBV29-1 and TRBJ2-3; 16 nucleotides agree with TRBD2. CDR1 and CDR2 from the germline V gene are SQVTM and ANQGSEA. V shed 6 bases and J 4 bases; nucleotides not matched to a gene: 4. The CDR3 runs to 15 residues. The CDR3 loop reads CSVGTSGRGADTQYF. In nucleotides, the CDR3 is TGCAGCGTGGGGACTAGCGGGAGGGGGGCAGATACGCAGTATTTT.

To note about this clonotype: A much larger clone differs from this one at a single base, so this may be a read error. This chain connects TRBV5-4 to TRBJ1-1; 7 bases map to TRBD1. Germline assignment: CDR1 SGHNT and CDR2 YYREEE (reference sequence). CDR3 size: 12 residues. DNA of the CDR3: TGTGCCGGCAGCTTGGCGGGACAGGAAGCTTTCTTT. Its protein is CAGSLAGQEAFF.

This sequence joins TRBV25-1 and TRBJ2-1; tentatively, D is TRBD1 (5 bases). Trimming removed 6 bases from V and 16 bases from J, with 19 bases in between. Germline V gene data show CDR1 as MGHDK and CDR2 as SYGVNS. CDR3 length: 12 residues. In nucleotides, the CDR3 is TGTGCCAGCAGCGGGCTGACAGCGTGGTTTTTCTTC. This gives the protein CASSGLTAWFFF.

In this sample, this clonotype turned up a few times. The V call is TRBV2, the J call TRBJ1-5; possibly TRBD1 for D (5 bases). The CDR3 contains 16 residues. V dropped 6 bases and J dropped 4 bases, with 19 bases sitting between them. Looked up from germline, CDR1 is SNHLY and CDR2 is FYNNEI. The CDR3 protein is CASSPTGPSSNQPQHF. The CDR3 DNA sequence: TGTGCCAGCAGCCCGACGGGGCCTTCCTCAAATCAGCCCCAGCATTTT.

This clonotype was picked up a small number of times. The chain carries TRBV5-6 and TRBJ2-7; 10 nucleotides match TRBD1. The CDR3 has 15 amino acids. Trimming took 6 bases from V and 6 from J; bases not matched to a gene: 12. CDR1 is SGHDT, CDR2 YYEEEE, per germline. The CDR3 coding sequence is TGTGCCAGCACCAAGCTTAGGGACAGGGGATGCGAGCAGTACGTC. Translation: CASTKLRDRGCEQYV.

V gene TRBV19 combines with J gene TRBJ2-1; 7 nucleotides match TRBD2. With V trimmed by 1 base and J by 8 bases, 8 bases remained unmatched. The CDR3 spans 15 residues. In germline, CDR1 is LNHDA, CDR2 SQIVND (reference sequence). The CDR3 DNA sequence: TGTGCCAGTAGTATAGTCGGCGGGAGAACCGATGAGCAGTTCTTC. It specifies CASSIVGGRTDEQFF.

This clonotype has ten or more counts. This chain joins TRBV20-1 and TRBJ2-3, with 10 bases lining up with TRBD2. Germline values: CDR1 DFQATT, CDR2 SNEGSKA (reference sequence). This CDR3 is 16 amino acids long. With V trimmed by 2 bases and J by 0 bases, 5 bases remained unmatched. CDR3 sequence reads: CSARYSGRASTDTQYF. The CDR3 coding sequence is TGCAGTGCTAGATACAGCGGGAGGGCGAGCACAGATACGCAGTATTTT.